The entry below gives a single TCR beta chain sequence along with its context. The target of this receptor is not known. No base-level quality is on record; no much larger clone is a single base apart. Single viable CD3+CD4+CD8-CD45RO+ cells were sorted as memory CD4+ T cells on a FACSAria II. CMV serostatus was assessed using a Roche Elecsys assay, by which serum IgG against CMV pp150, pp28, p38 and p52 was detected. Once the samples were thawed, total CD4+ T cells were enriched through positive selection using CD4 magnetic microbeads. Samples originated from another study that specifically interrogated the CD4+ T cell memory repertoire. Peripheral blood mononuclear cells were isolated and cryopreserved following standard operating procedures; serum was stored at -80 °C. The staining relied on CD3-PerCP (BW264/56), CD4-APC (RPA-T4), CD45RO-PE (UCHT1) and CD8-Pacific Orange (3B5) antibodies, and Sytox blue was used to exclude non-viable cells.

The data were obtained in a study of memory CD4+ T cells and cytomegalovirus serostatus (dated by TCRdb to the late 2010s). Background for the entire study: The cohort included roughly 33 healthy adults from Belgium, of whom 9 were CMV seropositive and 24 were CMV seronegative. CD4+ memory TCRbeta repertoires of a Belgian cohort with known cytomegalovirus serostatus were sequenced in order to replicate a published TCR-based CMV serostatus classifier. Points the paper makes about the study in general: Among the roughly 160 previously reported CMV-associated TCRbeta sequences, some 69 showed up in the CD4+ memory repertoires, with each one found in between one and five individuals. CMV serostatus prediction reached a median bootstrapped AUC of nearly 0.96 with the original framework and just over 0.9 with a US-trained random forest. The results were interpreted as suggesting that the CMV-associated TCR signature is largely present in the CD4+ memory repertoire. Unlike the original study, which covered naive and memory CD4+ and CD8+ populations, the Belgian study sequenced only CD4+CD45RO+ memory cells. A median bootstrapped AUC of around 0.95 with a 95% CI of 0.76-1.00 was achieved on the Belgian cohort by the original-framework classifier.

Genomic DNA was extracted from sorted cells with the Quick-DNA Microprep Kit. TCRbeta DNA was amplified with the immunoSEQ hsTCRbeta kit following the manufacturer's protocol. An Illumina MiSeq instrument was used to sequence the TCRbeta libraries. As for the authors' bioinformatics: Removing out-of-frame sequences left some 2,200,000 distinct TCRbeta sequences, an average of around 67,000 per individual. Two values were used to score each individual: the count of some 150 previously reported CMV-associated TCRbeta sequences and the total count of productive distinct TCRbeta sequences. A beta-binomial model was reimplemented in Python, and scikit-learn random forests with default parameters were trained on US cohort data. Classifier performance on the Belgian cohort was summarized as median AUC with percentile confidence intervals calculated over 10,000 bootstrap iterations. Held by TCRdb, this immuneACCESS table contains in-frame sequences only and omits some clones. Under half of the omission traces to an unresolved V gene where checked; the cause of the rest is unknown. V, J and clone size reflect that table, while D and trimming were determined from the DNA. This sample holds tens of thousands of clones; approximately 80% were observed only once. The top ten clones comprise roughly 5% of the sample.

The material sequenced was memory CD4+ T cells from blood. This TCR came from an adult in good health and CMV-seropositive.

The DNA sequence is given as TGCGCCAGCAGTCCCGGACTAGCTACAGATACGCAGTATTTT. Its coded protein is CASSPGLATDTQYF. Here the chain combines TRBV10-2 and TRBJ2-3, and TRBD2 matches 8 of the central bases. From V the trimming removes 5 bases and from J it removes 3 bases, while the gene matches leave 4 bases of the junction unaccounted for. The CDR3 covers 14 residues, taking in both the cysteine and the phenylalanine. Only the CDR3 portion is preserved as DNA: 42 bases, with reading frame beginning at the first base. CDR1 and CDR2 are drawn from the germline V gene: WSHSY, SAAADI.